This T cell receptor (beta chain) was identified during a study of beta chain features in type 1 diabetes. About the study: Over all samples combined, about 99,000,000 sorted cells were examined. Study observations and caveats: Naive, central memory and regulatory TCRB repertoires appeared more similar among patients than healthy donors.

Of the isolated RNA, all was reverse transcribed, and so the sequenced material was expressed TCRB transcripts. The data were produced by immunoSEQ multiplex PCR, yet TCRdb's version contains in-frame clones alone and is incomplete. Here the sample spans around 400,000 clones, more than 13% being singletons. The authors sorted CD4+ naive, central memory, regulatory and stem cell-like memory cells via CD45RO/CCR7/CD25/CD127/CD95/CD27. The CDR3 is made up of 14 amino acids. Per the germline V gene, CDR1 is SGHAT and CDR2 is FQNNGV. The V and J ends lost 4 bases and 9 bases, in that order; junction bases with no gene match: 4. Worth noting for this clone: Its antigen is as yet unknown.

The chain joins TRBV11-2 to TRBJ2-1, with 12 positions matching TRBD2. The sequenced material came from naive CD4+ T cells from blood. The TCR sequence derives from a young woman in good health. In nucleotides, the CDR3 is TGTGCCAGCAGCTCGGGGACTAGCGGGTTTGAGCAGTTCTTC. Translated: CASSSGTSGFEQFF.